Here is one T cell receptor (beta chain) with its context. As yet, its antigen is unknown. The data were produced by immunoSEQ multiplex PCR, yet TCRdb's version contains in-frame clones alone and is incomplete. This sample yields approximately 200,000 clones, of which about 79% are seen a single time; roughly 13% belongs to the top ten. These data originate in a study of cytomegalovirus exposure and HLA in healthy donors. Study-wide points: TCR beta chains numbering some 160 were designated cytomegalovirus-associated.

The receptor comes from a woman aged 25 to 39 in good health and CMV-seropositive. The sequencing sample was made of PBMCs.

CDR3 region: CASTPDRLNTEAFF. CDR3 bases: TGTGCCAGCACCCCGGACAGGTTGAACACTGAAGCTTTCTTT. The chain couples TRBV27 to TRBJ1-1, with 7 bases aligning to TRBD1. CDR1 is MNHEY, CDR2 SMNVEV, per germline (reference sequence). CDR3 size: 14 residues. Losses at the gene ends were 7 bases for V and 0 bases for J; bases not matched to a gene: 5.